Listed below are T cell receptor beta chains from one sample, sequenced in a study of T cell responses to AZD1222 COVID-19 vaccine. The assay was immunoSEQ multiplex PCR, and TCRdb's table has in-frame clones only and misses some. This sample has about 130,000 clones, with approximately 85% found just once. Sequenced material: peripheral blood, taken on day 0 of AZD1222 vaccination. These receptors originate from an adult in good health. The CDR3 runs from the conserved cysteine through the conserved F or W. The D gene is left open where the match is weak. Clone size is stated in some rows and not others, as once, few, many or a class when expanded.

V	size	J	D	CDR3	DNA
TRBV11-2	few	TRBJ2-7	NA	CASSLGPNRVEYF	TGTGCCAGCAGCTTGGGGCCGAACAGGGTGGAGTACTTC
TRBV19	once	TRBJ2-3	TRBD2	CASSIPLAGTASTDTQYF	TGTGCCAGTAGTATCCCACTAGCGGGGACCGCTAGCACAGATACGCAGTATTTT
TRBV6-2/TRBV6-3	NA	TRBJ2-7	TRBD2	CASSYSTSGTSGYEQYF	TGTGCCAGCAGTTACTCTACCTCAGGGACTAGCGGCTACGAGCAGTACTTC
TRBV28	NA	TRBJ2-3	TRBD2	CASRGTSGGTDTQYF	TGTGCCAGCAGAGGGACTAGCGGAGGCACAGATACGCAGTATTTT
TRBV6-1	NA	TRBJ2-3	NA	CASSDKPPQAVDTQYF	TGTGCCAGCAGTGACAAACCTCCCCAAGCGGTAGATACGCAGTATTTT
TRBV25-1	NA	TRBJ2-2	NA	CASSEFGGVNTGELFF	TGTGCCAGCAGTGAATTCGGAGGGGTCAACACCGGGGAGCTGTTTTTT
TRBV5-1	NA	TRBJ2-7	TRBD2	CASANHGGARRNEQYF	TGCGCCAGCGCTAACCACGGGGGGGCGCGAAGAAACGAGCAGTACTTC
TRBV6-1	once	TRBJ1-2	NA	CASSEAWDGWSTF	TGTGCCAGCAGTGAAGCCTGGGACGGATGGTCTACCTTC
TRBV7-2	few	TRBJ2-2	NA	CASSPYTGELFF	TGTGCCAGCAGTCCCTACACCGGGGAGCTGTTTTTT
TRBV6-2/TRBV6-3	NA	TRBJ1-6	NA	CASSYRTAYNSPLHF	TGTGCCAGCAGTTACCGGACAGCTTATAATTCACCCCTCCACTTT
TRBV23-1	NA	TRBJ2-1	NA	CAPRLGLRGNEQFF	TGCGCCCCCAGGCTGGGCCTTCGGGGGAATGAGCAGTTCTTC
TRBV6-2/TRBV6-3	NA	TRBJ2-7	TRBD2	CASSYSRVAGTYEQYF	TGTGCCAGCAGTTACTCGAGAGTAGCGGGGACCTACGAGCAGTACTTC
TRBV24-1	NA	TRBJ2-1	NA	CATSESYNEQFF	TGTGCCACCAGCGAGTCCTACAATGAGCAGTTCTTC
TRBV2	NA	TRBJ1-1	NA	CASSELAGALNTEAFF	TGTGCCAGCAGTGAATTGGCAGGGGCATTGAACACTGAAGCTTTCTTT
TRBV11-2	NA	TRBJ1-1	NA	CASSPPLGALNTEAFF	TGTGCCAGCAGCCCCCCGTTGGGGGCCTTAAACACTGAAGCTTTCTTT
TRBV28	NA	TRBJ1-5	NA	CASSSAFSLSRWGGNQHF	TGTGCCAGCAGTTCCGCCTTCTCCTTATCCCGGTGGGGGGGGAACCAGCATTTT
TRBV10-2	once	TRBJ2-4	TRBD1	CASKPGQGTNIQYF	TGCGCCAGCAAGCCGGGACAGGGGACAAACATTCAGTACTTC
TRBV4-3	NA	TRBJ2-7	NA	CASSQDWGRQGARDEQYF	TGCGCCAGCAGCCAAGATTGGGGGAGGCAAGGAGCGAGGGACGAGCAGTACTTC
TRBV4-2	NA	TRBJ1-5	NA	CASSREVGNQPQHF	TGTGCCAGCAGCCGCGAGGTTGGCAATCAGCCCCAGCATTTT